Listed below are T cell receptor beta chains from one sample, sequenced in a study of Ad26.COV2.S vaccination and SARS-CoV-2 variants. The protocol was immunoSEQ multiplex PCR, while the TCRdb copy is restricted to in-frame clones and leaves out a portion. The sample has around 250,000 clones, roughly 89% seen once. The sequences come from peripheral blood, collected in a trial of Ad26.COV2.S vaccine versus placebo. These receptors all come from a person aged 18-65 years who received the Ad26.COV2.S COVID-19 vaccine or a placebo. Both conserved end residues are trimmed from each CDR3.

TRBJ2-7	TRBV21-1	ASSKGPDRGISYEQY
TRBJ2-7	TRBV4-3	ASSQEWTGGAEQY
TRBJ2-5	TRBV29-1	SVDPDRGGETQY
TRBJ2-7	TRBV7-2	ASSLALRGRRGEQY
TRBJ1-1	TRBV18	ASSPSRSENTEAF
TRBJ2-2	TRBV5-1	ASSWGTSSSGELF
TRBJ1-6	TRBV19	ASTTLEVINSPLH
TRBJ2-4	TRBV4-1	ASSHGSRDRKNIQY
TRBJ1-4	TRBV7-9	ASSLVPSFNRGSNEKLF
TRBJ1-1	TRBV11-2	ASSSGRGQGRESTEAF
TRBJ2-5	TRBV27	ASSPPIEPDDKQETQY
TRBJ2-7	TRBV12-5	ASGLVLGGEANEQY
TRBJ2-3	TRBV6-5	ASSRPGTSTDTQY
TRBJ2-3	TRBV18	ASSLIDRASRGPVTQY
TRBJ2-7	TRBV7-6	ASSFTLQGAYEQY
TRBJ1-2	TRBV7-2	ASSLEGTGIGGYT
TRBJ1-1	TRBV4-3	ASSQGWENTEAF
TRBJ1-2	TRBV19	ASSTLAVNYGYT